This T cell receptor (beta chain) emerged from a study of blood T cell repertoires in COVID-19. The ends were cut back, 2 bases at V and 2 bases at J, with 15 bases in the middle. CDR1 and CDR2 from the germline V gene are MGHDK and SYGVNS. This CDR3 is 16 amino acids long. The method was immunoSEQ multiplex PCR; TCRdb's version includes in-frame clones alone and lacks a portion of them. Among more than 350,000 clones listed, around 92% were seen once. The chain combines TRBV25-1 with TRBJ2-5; D perhaps matches TRBD2 (6 bases). The sequencing sample was made of peripheral blood. The receptor comes from a woman younger than 45 with COVID-19, enrolled during active disease. The DNA of the CDR3 is TGTGCCAGCAGTGAAATTTACGGGGGACGTCAAGAGACCCAGTACTTC. It translates to CASSEIYGGRQETQYF.